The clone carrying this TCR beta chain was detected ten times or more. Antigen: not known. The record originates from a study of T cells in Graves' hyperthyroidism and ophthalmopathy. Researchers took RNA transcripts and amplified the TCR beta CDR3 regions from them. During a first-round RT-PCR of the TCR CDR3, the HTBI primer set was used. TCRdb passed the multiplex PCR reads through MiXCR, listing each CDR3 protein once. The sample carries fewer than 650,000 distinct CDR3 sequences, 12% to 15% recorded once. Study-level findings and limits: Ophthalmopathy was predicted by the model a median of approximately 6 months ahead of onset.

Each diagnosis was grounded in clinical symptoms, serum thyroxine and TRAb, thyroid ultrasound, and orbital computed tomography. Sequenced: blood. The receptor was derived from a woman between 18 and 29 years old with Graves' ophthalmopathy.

CDR3 sequence: CASSIRGRGNTEAFF. CDR3 DNA: TGTGCCAGCAGCATCAGGGGGCGCGGGAACACTGAAGCTTTCTTT. The J gene is TRBJ1-1, the V gene TRBV11-2; 8 positions agree with TRBD1. Germline V CDR1 and CDR2: SGHAT, FQNNGV. This CDR3 has 15 amino acids. With 5 bases clipped from V and 1 base from J, the junction kept 6 bases outside the gene matches. Complete variable domain (other parts from reference TRBV11-2 and TRBJ1-1): EAGVAQSPRYKIIEKRQSVAFWCNPISGHATLYWYQQILGQGPKLLIQFQNNGVVDDSQLPKDRFSAERLKGVDSTLKIQPAKLEDSAVYLCASSIRGRGNTEAFFGQGTRLTVV.